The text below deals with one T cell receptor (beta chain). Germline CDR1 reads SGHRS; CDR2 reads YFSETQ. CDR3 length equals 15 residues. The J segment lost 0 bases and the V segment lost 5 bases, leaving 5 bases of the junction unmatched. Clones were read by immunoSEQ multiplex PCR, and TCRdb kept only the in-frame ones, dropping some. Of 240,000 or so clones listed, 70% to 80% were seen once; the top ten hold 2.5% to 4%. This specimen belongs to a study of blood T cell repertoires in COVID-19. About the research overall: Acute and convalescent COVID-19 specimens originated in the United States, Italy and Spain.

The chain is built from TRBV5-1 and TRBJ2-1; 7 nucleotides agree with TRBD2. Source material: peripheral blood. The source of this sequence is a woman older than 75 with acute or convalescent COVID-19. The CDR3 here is CASSPSGSSYNEQFF. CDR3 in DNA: TGCGCCAGCAGTCCTAGCGGTAGCTCCTACAATGAGCAGTTCTTC. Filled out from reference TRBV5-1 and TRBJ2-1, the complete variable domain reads KAGVTQTPRYLIKTRGQQVTLSCSPISGHRSVSWYQQTPGQGLQFLFEYFSETQRNKGNFPGRFSGRQFSNSRSEMNVSTLELGDSALYLCASSPSGSSYNEQFFGPGTRLTVL.